The TCR beta chain under discussion was sequenced for a study of T cell repertoires in cytomegalovirus infection. This clonotype occurred many times. TCRdb used MiXCR to reprocess the reads, holding one entry per CDR3 protein. The profile covers approximately 240,000 distinct CDR3 sequences, with about 12% appearing a single time and approximately 1.6% taken by the ten largest. The CDR3 length is 14 residues. Germline trimming cut 5 bases from V and 4 bases from J; bases unmatched to any gene: 6. Germline assignment: CDR1 MNHNS and CDR2 SASEGT. The sequence was obtained from a human donor in good health (CMV status not recorded). Some clones in this sample may be carry-over from other donors' samples. The chain uses TRBV6-1 and TRBJ2-5; 8 bases are a match to TRBD1. Source material: PBMCs. The chain's CDR3 is CASSRTGGRETQYF. The DNA for the CDR3 is TGTGCCAGCAGTCGTACAGGGGGTAGAGAGACCCAGTACTTC.